This T cell receptor beta chain stems from a study of blood T cell repertoires in COVID-19 (dated by TCRdb to about 2020). Regarding the complete study: The collaborator samples originated in the United States, Italy and Spain and spanned the acute and convalescent phases of COVID-19. The prospective study material was composed of cDNA or gDNA derived from T cells, B-cell-depleted T cells, or PBMCs. Deeply sampled blood TCRbeta repertoires from subjects exposed to, actively infected with, or recovered from COVID-19 were included in the dataset. A freely available public database, intended as a resource for researchers studying the immune response to SARS-CoV-2, is where the repertoires were released. Samples came from the ongoing ImmuneRACE study (first 160 participants) plus 1,254 subjects from 6 global collaborators. Nearly every sample came with metadata listing a de-identified subject ID, COVID-19 status, age in years and sex. Where HLA class I and class II types were available, the types were taken from metadata supplied by the sample provider, not from assay-based typing. Results the study describes overall, beyond this receptor: The amount of clinical and demographic metadata varied by source and participant and was provided uncurated.

This clone appeared once. Its antigen is still unknown. No base-level quality is on record; no much larger clone is a single base apart. TCRbeta CDR3 regions were amplified from genomic DNA using the immunoSEQ Assay, a bias-controlled multiplex PCR. The original methods were these. The number of nucleated cells in each sample was estimated by amplification of reference gene primers within the assay. Sequence reads were collapsed and filtered to measure the absolute abundance of every unique TCRbeta CDR3 rearrangement. For each sample, productive Simpson clonality was calculated by taking the square root of Simpson's diversity index across productive rearrangements. TCRdb took this table from immuneACCESS and kept in-frame rearrangements with V and J called. Such tables lack part of the clones; where checked against another copy, unresolved V genes explain under half of the gap, and the rest is unexplained. That table gives V, J and clone size, and the DNA gave D and trimming. This sample comprises roughly 450,000 clones, about 90% of them detected only once. In total, the top ten clones hold approximately 0.55% of the sample.

Participants in the prospective study were enrolled through a virtual design, were aged roughly 18 to 90 years, and lived in approximately 24 United States geographic areas. Cohort assignment in the prospective study relied on participant-reported clinical history from a screening survey and a study questionnaire. ImmuneRACE Cohort 3 recovered participants were defined by two consecutive negative NP/OP PCR tests, healthcare professional clearance, or symptom resolution. Each participant in the prospective study had whole blood, serum and a nasopharyngeal or oropharyngeal swab collected by mobile phlebotomists. Participants in the prospective study had the option to provide additional blood draws and questionnaires over a 2-month period. Prospective study blood samples were shipped either frozen or at room temperature before DNA extraction. The CDR3 spans 14 residues, from the cysteine through the phenylalanine. The retained sequence is limited to the CDR3, 42 bases, with the frame set at the first base. CDR1 and CDR2 (SGHNT, YYREEE) derive from the germline V gene (reference sequence). Trimmed from V: 4 bases; trimmed from J: 6 bases; junction bases lacking a gene match: 7.

Recombination linked TRBV5-4 to TRBJ1-2, and 9 bases in between align with TRBD1. Input material: PBMCs or T cells enriched from blood (not recorded which). The origin of this receptor is a man aged 18 to 29 who had recovered from COVID-19. The CDR3 sequence is CASSLRTGEDGYTF. The nucleotide sequence reads TGTGCCAGCAGCCTAAGGACAGGGGAGGATGGCTACACCTTC.